This T cell receptor (beta chain) was profiled in a study of lymphopenia after photon versus proton radiotherapy. General study points: Post-nadir diversity loss with photons came from oligoclonal expansion, particularly CD8+ Temra cells. Survival link was tested only in deceased patients; proton benefit remains a possibility.

Comments on this clone: Its target is unknown.

The assay was immunoSEQ multiplex PCR, and TCRdb's table has in-frame clones only and misses some. Of approximately 170,000 clones in the sample, 75% to 90% were seen once. Per the germline V gene, CDR1 is SGHVS and CDR2 is FQNEAQ. Trimming at V came to 4 bases and at J to 8 bases, leaving 6 bases not matched to a gene. This CDR3 is built from 15 residues. This receptor was obtained from a man aged 50-59 years with gastric cancer. Here the sequenced sample was peripheral blood, taken from a patient treated with photon-based radiotherapy. The rearrangement uses TRBV7-8 and TRBJ2-1; 12 bases map to TRBD2. The CDR3 loop reads CASSYGLAGLHEQFF. CDR3 nucleotides: TGTGCCAGCAGCTACGGACTAGCGGGACTCCATGAGCAGTTCTTC.